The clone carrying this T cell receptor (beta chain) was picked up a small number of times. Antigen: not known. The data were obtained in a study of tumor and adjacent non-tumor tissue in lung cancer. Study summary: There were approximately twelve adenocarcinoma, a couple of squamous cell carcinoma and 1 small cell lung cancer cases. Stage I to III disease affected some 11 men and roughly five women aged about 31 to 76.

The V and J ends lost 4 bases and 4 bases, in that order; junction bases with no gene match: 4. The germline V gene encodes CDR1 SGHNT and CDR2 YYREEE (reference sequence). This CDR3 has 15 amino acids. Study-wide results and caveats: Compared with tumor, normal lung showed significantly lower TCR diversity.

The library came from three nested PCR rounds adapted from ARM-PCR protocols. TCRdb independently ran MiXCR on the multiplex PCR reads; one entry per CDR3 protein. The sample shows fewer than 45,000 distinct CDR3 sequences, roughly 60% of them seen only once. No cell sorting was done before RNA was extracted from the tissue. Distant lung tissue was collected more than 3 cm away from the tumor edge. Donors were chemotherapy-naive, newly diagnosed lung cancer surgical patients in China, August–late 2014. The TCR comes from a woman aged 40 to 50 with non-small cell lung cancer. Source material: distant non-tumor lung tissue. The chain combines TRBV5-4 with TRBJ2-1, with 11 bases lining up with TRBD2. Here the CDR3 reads CASSGGLAEYNEQFF. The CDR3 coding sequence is TGTGCCAGCAGCGGGGGACTAGCGGAGTACAATGAGCAGTTCTTC.